This TCR beta chain was sequenced during a study of blood T cell repertoires in COVID-19. Overall study context: The United States, Italy and Spain provided the acute and convalescent COVID-19 samples.

Per germline, CDR1 SGHDT and CDR2 YYEEEE. This CDR3 is built from 16 residues. Trimming took off 2 bases at V and 0 bases at J, with 12 bases between the two ends. Profiling relied on immunoSEQ multiplex PCR, and the TCRdb table lists in-frame clones only, not all of them. The sample carries around 73,000 clones, about 79% recorded once. J is TRBJ1-3 and V is TRBV5-6; D is unresolved. The sequencing input was peripheral blood. The receptor was isolated from an older woman with acute or convalescent COVID-19. CDR3 region: CASSLPTSYSGNTIYF. For the CDR3, the DNA is TGTGCCAGCAGCTTACCCACATCTTACTCTGGAAACACCATATATTTT. The variable domain in full, completed from reference TRBV5-6 and TRBJ1-3, reads DAGVTQSPTHLIKTRGQQVTLRCSPKSGHDTVSWYQQALGQGPQFIFQYYEEEERQRGNFPDRFSGHQFPNYSSELNVNALLLGDSALYLCASSLPTSYSGNTIYFGEGSWLTVV.